These 17 T cell receptor beta chains were sequenced from one sample in a study of Graves' ophthalmopathy and Graves' hyperthyroidism. RNA transcripts provided the template for amplifying TCR beta CDR3 regions. Second-round multiplex PCR followed a first-round RT-PCR using HTBI primers. TCRdb itself ran the multiplex PCR reads through MiXCR, one entry per CDR3 protein. The profile shows 450,000 or so distinct CDR3 sequences, 13% to 15% of them singletons. Sequencing input: blood. These receptors came from a woman younger than 45 with Graves' ophthalmopathy.

The chain employs TRBV20-1 and TRBJ2-6; 7 bases agree with TRBD1. The germline CDR1 and CDR2 sequences are DFQATT and SNEGSKA (reference sequence). V shed 6 bases and J 4 bases; nucleotides not matched to a gene: 3. CDR3 length: 13 amino acids. The chain's CDR3 is CSASGQGANVLTF. For the CDR3, the DNA is TGCAGTGCATCGGGACAGGGGGCCAACGTCCTGACTTTC.

This clonotype occurred many times. This chain joins TRBV28 and TRBJ2-5; 7 positions agree with TRBD1. Germline CDR1 MDHEN, CDR2 SYDVKM. The CDR3 is made up of 16 amino acids. The trim removed 5 bases at V and 0 bases at J, leaving 9 bases unmatched. The CDR3 spells CASSPLGTVYQETQYF. CDR3 nucleotides: TGTGCCAGCAGTCCTCTAGGGACAGTGTACCAAGAGACCCAGTACTTC.

J is TRBJ1-1 and V is TRBV5-1, with 7 bases lining up with TRBD1. With 4 bases clipped from V and 0 bases from J, the junction kept 6 bases outside the gene matches. This CDR3 comprises 15 residues. Per the germline V gene, CDR1 is SGHRS and CDR2 is YFSETQ. CDR3 in amino acids: CASSPHRGLNTEAFF. CDR3 nucleotide sequence: TGCGCCAGCAGCCCACACAGGGGATTGAACACTGAAGCTTTCTTT.

This sequence joins TRBV19 and TRBJ1-1; 10 positions agree with TRBD1. The CDR3 covers 16 residues. V dropped 5 bases and J dropped 3; count of bases not matched to a gene: 9. Germline-derived CDR1 and CDR2 are LNHDA and SQIVND (reference sequence). CDR3 amino acids: CASSSSTGGFYTEAFF. The CDR3 DNA sequence: TGTGCCAGTAGTTCCTCGACAGGGGGCTTTTACACTGAAGCTTTCTTT.

About this clonotype: A much larger clone sits a single nucleotide away, making a read error possible. The chain couples TRBV6-5 to TRBJ2-7; D ambiguous. The CDR3 totals 13 residues. The V gene's germline CDR1 is MNHEY and CDR2 SVGAGI. V was clipped by 5 bases and J by 0 bases, with 8 bases between them. For the CDR3, the DNA is TGTGCCAGCAGTAACGACGTCTCCTACGAGCAGTACTTC. Its protein is CASSNDVSYEQYF.

The rearrangement joins TRBV7-6 to TRBJ2-7, with 8 bases fitting TRBD2. This CDR3 is 17 amino acids long. Germline V gene data show CDR1 as SGHVS and CDR2 as FNYEAQ. Trimming took 2 bases from V and 4 from J; bases not matched to a gene: 13. Here the CDR3 reads CASSLPSRAGVVYEQYF. CDR3 coding DNA: TGTGCCAGCAGCTTACCCTCCCGAGCGGGAGTCGTTTACGAGCAGTACTTC. The variable domain in full, completed from reference TRBV7-6 and TRBJ2-7, reads GAGVSQSPRYKVTKRGQDVALRCDPISGHVSLYWYRQALGQGPEFLTYFNYEAQQDKSGLPNDRFSAERPEGSISTLTIQRTEQRDSAMYRCASSLPSRAGVVYEQYFGPGTRLTVT.

This chain uses TRBV28 with TRBJ1-1, with a weak D call TRBD1 (5 bases). Per the germline V gene, CDR1 is MDHEN and CDR2 is SYDVKM. This CDR3 spans 13 amino acids. The germline V and J ends were trimmed by 7 bases and 1 base, with 10 bases remaining between them. CDR3 DNA: TGTGCCAGCACCGTCGGGGGGAACACTGAAGCTTTCTTT. As protein: CASTVGGNTEAFF.

The sample holds many counts of this clonotype. The chain is built from TRBV6-5 and TRBJ2-7; TRBD2 is a possible D gene (6 bases). The CDR3 sequence is 15 residues long. V dropped 6 bases and J dropped 2 bases, with 17 bases sitting between them. The germline CDR1 and CDR2 sequences are MNHEY and SVGAGI. CDR3 protein: CASSASANAPYEQYF. CDR3 nucleotide sequence: TGTGCCAGCAGCGCTAGCGCCAACGCACCCTACGAGCAGTACTTC.

This clonotype was seen ten or more times. The chain recombines TRBV27 with TRBJ2-7; 8 positions agree with TRBD2. In germline, CDR1 is MNHEY, CDR2 SMNVEV (reference sequence). The CDR3 runs 13 residues. V shed 4 bases and J 9 bases; nucleotides not matched to a gene: 8. DNA of the CDR3: TGTGCCAGCAGTTCGGGGGGGCCATACTCGCAGTACTTC. Translation gives CASSSGGPYSQYF.

This clonotype appeared many times. The chain couples TRBV5-1 to TRBJ2-7, with 11 nucleotides matching TRBD2. Per the germline V gene, CDR1 is SGHRS and CDR2 is YFSETQ. There are 15 residues in the CDR3. V was pared by 0 bases and J by 4 bases, with 3 bases of the junction left unmatched. CDR3 DNA: TGCGCCAGCAGCTTGGGATGGACTAGCGGGTACGAGCAGTACTTC. Translating gives CASSLGWTSGYEQYF. The variable domain in full, completed from reference TRBV5-1 and TRBJ2-7, reads KAGVTQTPRYLIKTRGQQVTLSCSPISGHRSVSWYQQTPGQGLQFLFEYFSETQRNKGNFPGRFSGRQFSNSRSEMNVSTLELGDSALYLCASSLGWTSGYEQYFGPGTRLTVT.

The chain recombines TRBV6-2 or TRBV6-3 with TRBJ1-6, with a possible D match to TRBD1 (6 bases). CDR3 size: 16 residues. The germline CDR1 and CDR2 sequences are MNHEY and SVGEGT. Trimming removed 4 bases at V and 7 bases at J, with 17 bases between. CDR3 protein: CASSSTGGSRNSPLHF. CDR3 DNA sequence: TGTGCCAGCAGTTCGACGGGGGGCAGTAGGAATTCACCCCTCCACTTT.

This clonotype appeared a few times. This chain connects TRBV30 to TRBJ2-5; no clear D. This CDR3 comprises 13 residues. V lost 3 bases and J 5 bases, leaving 13 bases between the germline ends. Germline lookup yields CDR1 GTSNPN and CDR2 SVGIG (reference sequence). The CDR3 reads CAWSLNRRETQYF. The CDR3 DNA sequence: TGTGCCTGGAGCCTAAACCGCAGGGAGACCCAGTACTTC. Full variable domain (remainder filled in from reference TRBV30 and TRBJ2-5): SQTIHQWPATLVQPVGSPLSLECTVEGTSNPNLYWYRQAAGRGLQLLFYSVGIGQISSEVPQNLSASRPQDRQFILSSKKLLLSDSGFYLCAWSLNRRETQYFGPGTRLLVL.

This clonotype was found many times. This chain connects TRBV9 to TRBJ2-7; 9 positions agree with TRBD1. Germline CDR1 SGDLS, CDR2 YYNGEE. V lost 4 bases to trimming and J lost 6 bases; unmatched junction nucleotides: 11. This CDR3 comprises 15 residues. The CDR3 DNA reads TGTGCCAGCAGCAGAGGGGGACAGGGAGTCTCCGAGCAGTACTTC. Protein product: CASSRGGQGVSEQYF.

The chain has TRBV6-1 and TRBJ2-5, with D hard to call. The CDR3 covers 13 residues. V was shortened by 6 bases and J by 1 base, with 9 bases between the two germline ends. The germline V gene encodes CDR1 MNHNS and CDR2 SASEGT. As DNA, the CDR3 is TGTGCCAGCAGACAGTTCACCCAAGAGACCCAGTACTTC. Amino acids: CASRQFTQETQYF.

This clonotype was detected only a few times. The V gene is TRBV4-1, the J gene TRBJ1-6; perhaps TRBD1 as D (5 bases). Germline CDR1 reads MGHRA; CDR2 reads YSYEKL. CDR3 size: 15 residues. V was pared by 3 bases and J by 3 bases, with 9 bases between. The chain's CDR3 is CASSHQTDYNSPLHF. For the CDR3, the DNA is TGCGCCAGCAGCCACCAGACAGACTATAATTCACCCCTCCACTTT.

This clonotype was counted ten times or more. The chain recombines TRBV6-5 with TRBJ2-7, with a possible D match to TRBD2 (6 bases). The CDR3 has 12 residues. The V gene lost 0 bases and the J gene lost 7 bases, with 7 bases spanning the gap. Per the germline V gene, CDR1 is MNHEY and CDR2 is SVGAGI. CDR3 sequence reads: CASSYSREEQYF. The CDR3 DNA is TGTGCCAGCAGTTACTCCCGGGAGGAGCAGTACTTC.

The CDR3 DNA is TGTGCCAGCAGCCCCGGGGACAGAGTGCGGACCCAGTACTTC. Its protein is CASSPGDRVRTQYF. The chain has TRBV3-1 and TRBJ2-5, with TRBD1 identical over 7 bases. Germline lookup yields CDR1 LGHDT and CDR2 YNNKEL (reference sequence). This CDR3 is 14 amino acids long. V lost 4 bases, J lost 7 bases, and 9 bases stayed unmatched.